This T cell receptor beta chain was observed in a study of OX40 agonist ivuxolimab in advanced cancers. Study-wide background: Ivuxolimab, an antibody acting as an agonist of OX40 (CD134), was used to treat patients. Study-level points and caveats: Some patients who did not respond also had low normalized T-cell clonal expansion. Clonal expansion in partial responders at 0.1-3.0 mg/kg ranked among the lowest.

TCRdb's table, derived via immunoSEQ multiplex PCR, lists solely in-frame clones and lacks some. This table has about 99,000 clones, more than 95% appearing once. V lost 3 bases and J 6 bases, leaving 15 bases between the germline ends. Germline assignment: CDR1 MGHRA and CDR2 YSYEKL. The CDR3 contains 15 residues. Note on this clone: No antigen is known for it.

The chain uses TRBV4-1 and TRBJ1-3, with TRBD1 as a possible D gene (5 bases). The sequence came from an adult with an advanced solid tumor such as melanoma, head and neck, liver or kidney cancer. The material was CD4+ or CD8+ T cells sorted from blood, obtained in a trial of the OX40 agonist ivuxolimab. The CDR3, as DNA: TGCGCCAGCAGCCACCCCTTAGGGGTGGAAAACACCATATATTTT. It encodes CASSHPLGVENTIYF.